This T cell receptor (beta chain) was captured by sequencing in a study of cytomegalovirus exposure and HLA in healthy donors. In the study overall: Genotyping showed 81% of over 350 donors falling in the Caucasian-associated ancestry cluster.

The PCR used 60 Vbeta and 13 Jbeta primers. Measured with immunoSEQ multiplex PCR; TCRdb has only the in-frame clones, and not every one. The sample records 70,000 to 95,000 clones, 62% being singletons. The clonotype was recovered from a woman in her 30s in good health and CMV-seropositive. Sample: PBMCs.

Here the CDR3 reads CASSPADRGAEAFF. CDR3 DNA: TGCGCCAGCAGCCCCGCCGACAGGGGCGCTGAAGCTTTCTTT. V is TRBV5-1 and J is TRBJ1-1; the match to TRBD1 covers 8 bases. Germline CDR1 and CDR2: SGHRS and YFSETQ. With V trimmed by 4 bases and J by 6 bases, 8 bases remained unmatched. The length of the CDR3 is 14 residues.